This passage covers 29 T cell receptor beta chains from one sample sequenced in a study of shared clonotypes between healthy human individuals. Libraries were prepared by immunoSEQ multiplex PCR; TCRdb keeps only in-frame clonotypes and omits some of them. The data hold 450,000 to 500,000 clones, with 60% to 80% observed a single time. The specimen was PBMCs. The receptors come from a woman aged 40 to 50 in good health. Some clones in this sample may be carry-over from other donors' samples.

The V call is TRBV28, the J call TRBJ1-4, with D hard to call. CDR1 and CDR2 (germline): MDHEN, SYDVKM. Trimming shortened V by 6 bases and J by 6 bases, and 5 bases separated the two germline ends. This CDR3 is 11 amino acids long. This chain's CDR3 is CASRLDEKLFF. Written as DNA, the CDR3 is TGTGCCAGCAGACTCGATGAAAAACTGTTTTTT.

This clone appeared a few times. The V call is TRBV29-1, the J call TRBJ1-1, with 11 bases identical to TRBD1. V dropped 7 bases and J dropped 4; count of bases not matched to a gene: 8. This CDR3 has 14 residues. Germline V CDR1 and CDR2: SQVTM, ANQGSEA. CDR3 nucleotide sequence: TGCAGCGGCCACCTTGGGACAGGGGGCACTGAAGCTTTCTTT. Its protein product is CSGHLGTGGTEAFF.

The chain carries TRBV5-1 and TRBJ2-5, with unresolved D. Germline-derived CDR1 and CDR2 are SGHRS and YFSETQ. This CDR3 has 15 amino acids. Trimming cost V 0 bases and J 3 bases, with 12 bases left between them. CDR3 nucleotide sequence: TGCGCCAGCAGCTTGGTAGGTGACACCGAAGAGACCCAGTACTTC. Translation: CASSLVGDTEETQYF. Looking up the rest from reference TRBV5-1 and TRBJ2-5 gives the full variable domain: KAGVTQTPRYLIKTRGQQVTLSCSPISGHRSVSWYQQTPGQGLQFLFEYFSETQRNKGNFPGRFSGRQFSNSRSEMNVSTLELGDSALYLCASSLVGDTEETQYFGPGTRLLVL.

The genes are TRBV7-6 and TRBJ1-1; 7 nucleotides agree with TRBD1. Germline V gives CDR1 SGHVS, CDR2 FNYEAQ. Trimming cost V 5 bases and J 4 bases; bases outside gene matches: 13. This CDR3 has 16 amino acids. The CDR3 nucleotides read TGTGCCAGCAGCCTTAGCAGACAGGGCGCGGGCACTGAAGCTTTCTTT. Protein: CASSLSRQGAGTEAFF.

The chain joins TRBV30 to TRBJ1-5; D gene unclear. Germline V gene data show CDR1 as GTSNPN and CDR2 as SVGIG (reference sequence). The germline V and J ends were trimmed by 1 base and 6 bases, with 7 bases remaining between them. This CDR3 is built from 12 residues. In nucleotides, the CDR3 is TGTGCCTGGAGTGGGGGAGGTCAGCCCCAGCATTTT. The encoded protein is CAWSGGGQPQHF. The whole variable domain, filled in from reference TRBV30 and TRBJ1-5, reads SQTIHQWPATLVQPVGSPLSLECTVEGTSNPNLYWYRQAAGRGLQLLFYSVGIGQISSEVPQNLSASRPQDRQFILSSKKLLLSDSGFYLCAWSGGGQPQHFGDGTRLSIL.

V usage is TRBV2 and J usage is TRBJ2-5, with D maybe TRBD2 (7 bases). Germline V gene sequence: CDR1 SNHLY, CDR2 FYNNEI. Trimming shortened V by 7 bases and J by 5 bases, and 23 bases separated the two germline ends. The CDR3 consists of 16 residues. DNA for the CDR3: TGTGCCAGCATGAAGCAGGGAGGGGGAGGAGGGGAGACCCAGTACTTC. Translating it yields CASMKQGGGGGETQYF. The full variable domain, in which reference TRBV2 and TRBJ2-5 provide the parts outside the CDR3, is EPEVTQTPSHQVTQMGQEVILRCVPISNHLYFYWYRQILGQKVEFLVSFYNNEISEKSEIFDDQFSVERPDGSNFTLKIRSTKLEDSAMYFCASMKQGGGGGETQYFGPGTRLLVL.

V usage is TRBV30 and J usage is TRBJ2-5, with 9 bases that match TRBD2. With V trimmed by 0 bases and J by 3 bases, 8 bases remained unmatched. CDR3 length equals 16 residues. The germline gives CDR1 GTSNPN, CDR2 SVGIG (reference sequence). The CDR3 sequence is CAWSVVRSSGKETQYF. The DNA for the CDR3 is TGTGCCTGGAGTGTAGTGAGGTCTAGCGGGAAAGAGACCCAGTACTTC.

The V and J genes are TRBV19 and TRBJ1-1, with D perhaps TRBD1 (5 bases). CDR1 and CDR2 (germline): LNHDA, SQIVND (reference sequence). The length of the CDR3 is 13 residues. Trimming removed 8 bases from V and 3 bases from J, with 13 bases in between. The DNA for the CDR3 is TGTGCCAGTCGGACAACAGAAGACACTGAAGCTTTCTTT. It codes for CASRTTEDTEAFF.

The V gene is TRBV30, the J gene TRBJ1-3; D remains ambiguous. The germline V gene encodes CDR1 GTSNPN and CDR2 SVGIG (reference sequence). Between the trimmed V and J ends, which lost 1 base and 0 bases, there was a span of 10 bases. This CDR3 spans 15 amino acids. The CDR3 loop is CAWSAWGASGNTIYF. As DNA, the CDR3 is TGTGCCTGGAGTGCCTGGGGTGCCTCTGGAAACACCATATATTTT.

The J gene is TRBJ1-1, the V gene TRBV18; D ambiguous. Germline CDR1 is KGHSH and CDR2 is LQKENI. V dropped 1 base and J dropped 11 bases, with 11 bases sitting between them. The CDR3 is made up of 12 amino acids. CDR3 amino acids: CASSPQGALAFF. The CDR3 DNA follows: TGTGCCAGCTCACCACAGGGCGCGCTGGCTTTCTTT.

CDR3 DNA: TGTGCCAGCAGGCTGGGTAGCGGGAGCGGGTACGAGCAGTACTTC. Translation gives CASRLGSGSGYEQYF. The V and J genes are TRBV5-5 and TRBJ2-7; 9 nucleotides line up with TRBD2. Germline loops: CDR1 SGHKS, CDR2 YYEKEE (reference sequence). After removal of 5 bases from V and 4 bases from J, the junction contained 10 bases not matched to a gene. This CDR3 spans 15 amino acids.

This clone was observed a few times. This chain connects TRBV29-1 to TRBJ1-2; no firm D call. Trimming pared 5 bases from V and 0 bases from J, leaving 7 bases between. Germline CDR1 SQVTM, CDR2 ANQGSEA. The CDR3 totals 12 residues. The CDR3 reads CSVIFSNYGYTF. The CDR3 DNA sequence: TGCAGCGTTATTTTCTCTAACTATGGCTACACCTTC.

The chain recombines TRBV7-2 with TRBJ2-3; D not resolved. The CDR3 totals 14 residues. CDR1 is SGHTA, CDR2 FQGNSA, per germline. Trimming shortened V by 0 bases and J by 5 bases, and 9 bases separated the two germline ends. CDR3 in amino acids: CASSLALAVDTQYF. The CDR3 DNA follows: TGTGCCAGCAGCTTAGCGCTGGCGGTAGATACGCAGTATTTT.

This rearrangement joins TRBV28 to TRBJ2-4; D ambiguous. CDR1 and CDR2 from the germline V gene are MDHEN and SYDVKM. The CDR3 length is 15 residues. V shed 7 bases and J shed 0 bases, with 13 bases lying between them. CDR3 DNA: TGTGCCAGCACCCCAACGCCCCTAGCCAAAAACATTCAGTACTTC. This translates into CASTPTPLAKNIQYF.

Of note for this clone: A clone one base away is much larger, so this may be a read error. Other DNA sequences in the sample encode the same CDR3. The J gene is TRBJ1-1, the V gene TRBV10-3, with 8 bases aligning to TRBD1. The CDR3 loop spans 14 amino acids. Germline V gives CDR1 ENHRY, CDR2 SYGVKD. The CDR3 bases are TGTGCCATCAGCCAGGACAGGGAGGGTTCTGAGGCTTTCTTT. Translating gives CAISQDREGSEAFF.

The chain uses TRBV30 and TRBJ1-4, with a tentative D call TRBD1 (5 bases). V lost 8 bases to trimming and J lost 2 bases, with 12 bases between them. The V gene's germline CDR1 is GTSNPN and CDR2 SVGIG (reference sequence). The CDR3 length is 13 residues. The CDR3 protein is CARRGRTNEKLFF. The CDR3 region has the DNA TGTGCCCGGCGGGGACGTACTAATGAAAAACTGTTTTTT.

The chain carries TRBV10-2 and TRBJ2-7; 7 positions agree with TRBD1. Germline V gives CDR1 WSHSY, CDR2 SAAADI. V was clipped by 8 bases and J by 1 base; unmatched bases: 8. This CDR3 has 14 residues. The CDR3, as DNA: TGCGCCAGCCGACAGAGGGGGCTTTCCTACGAGCAGTACTTC. This encodes CASRQRGLSYEQYF.

This chain uses TRBV5-1 with TRBJ2-7, with D unclear. The CDR3 has 13 residues. With 0 bases removed from V and 6 bases from J, the gap between germline ends came to 10 bases. Germline loops: CDR1 SGHRS, CDR2 YFSETQ. This CDR3 reads CASSLGLESEQYF. CDR3 in DNA: TGCGCCAGCAGCTTGGGACTGGAGAGCGAGCAGTACTTC.

V gene TRBV30 combines with J gene TRBJ2-5, with D possibly being TRBD2 (6 bases). Trimming shortened V by 3 bases and J by 2 bases, and 10 bases separated the two germline ends. CDR1 and CDR2 (germline): GTSNPN, SVGIG (reference sequence). The CDR3 sequence is 13 residues long. CDR3 DNA: TGTGCCTGGAGACTAGCCGGTCAAGAGACCCAGTACTTC. Its protein is CAWRLAGQETQYF.

This sequence joins TRBV5-1 and TRBJ2-5, with D possibly TRBD2 on 6 matching bases. From germline, CDR1 is SGHRS and CDR2 YFSETQ. Trimming took off 6 bases at V and 5 bases at J, with 20 bases between the two ends. The CDR3 totals 15 residues. As DNA, the CDR3 is TGCGCCAGCACTGGAGGGGTTCAGAATTCGGAGACCCAGTACTTC. The encoded protein is CASTGGVQNSETQYF.

The V gene is TRBV7-3, the J gene TRBJ2-3; the D call may be TRBD1 or TRBD2 (6 bases each). The CDR3 has 13 amino acids. In germline, CDR1 is SGHTA, CDR2 FQGTGA. Trimming left V 11 bases short and J 3 bases short, with 15 bases between. The CDR3 loop reads CAHREDGTDTQYF. The CDR3 nucleotides are TGTGCCCACAGGGAGGATGGTACAGATACGCAGTATTTT.

Worth noting for this clone: One junction end does not reproduce the germline sequence, and a read error may be involved. The chain joins TRBV5-1 to TRBJ2-5; TRBD1 matches at 11 bases. Per the germline V gene, CDR1 is SGHRS and CDR2 is YFSETQ. CDR3 length: 18 residues. CDR3 in DNA: TGCGCCAGCAACTTGGGCCAGGACAGGGGGCGGGGACAAGAGACCCAGTACTTC. It specifies CASNLGQDRGRGQETQYF. The entire variable domain, with the rest obtained from reference TRBV5-1 and TRBJ2-5, is as follows: KAGVTQTPRYLIKTRGQQVTLSCSPISGHRSVSWYQQTPGQGLQFLFEYFSETQRNKGNFPGRFSGRQFSNSRSEMNVSTLELGDSALYLCASNLGQDRGRGQETQYFGPGTRLLVL.

This clone came up many times. One end of the junction is discordant with germline, which a read error may explain. The chain has TRBV30 and TRBJ1-1; perhaps TRBD1 as D (6 bases). In germline, CDR1 is GTSNPN, CDR2 SVGIG (reference sequence). The CDR3 is 13 amino acids. CDR3 DNA sequence: TGTGCCTGGAGGGCAGGGGTCAACACTGAAGCTTCCTTT. Residues: CAWRAGVNTEASF. The whole variable domain, filled in from reference TRBV30 and TRBJ1-1, reads SQTIHQWPATLVQPVGSPLSLECTVEGTSNPNLYWYRQAAGRGLQLLFYSVGIGQISSEVPQNLSASRPQDRQFILSSKKLLLSDSGFYLCAWRAGVNTEASFGQGTRLTVV.

V gene TRBV28 combines with J gene TRBJ2-5; D is uncertain. The CDR3 is 13 amino acids. Germline assignment: CDR1 MDHEN and CDR2 SYDVKM. V dropped 2 bases and J dropped 6 bases, with 10 bases sitting between them. The CDR3 DNA is TGTGCCAGCAGTTTACTCGTTAGAAAGACCCAGTACTTC. Its protein is CASSLLVRKTQYF. The full variable domain, with the rest looked up from reference TRBV28 and TRBJ2-5, is DVKVTQSSRYLVKRTGEKVFLECVQDMDHENMFWYRQDPGLGLRLIYFSYDVKMKEKGDIPEGYSVSREKKERFSLILESASTNQTSMYLCASSLLVRKTQYFGPGTRLLVL.

The rearrangement uses TRBV7-9 and TRBJ1-1; no definite D call. V dropped 1 base and J dropped 1 base, with 7 bases sitting between them. There are 14 residues in the CDR3. Germline V gives CDR1 SEHNR, CDR2 FQNEAQ (reference sequence). CDR3 protein: CASSLGLGNTEAFF. CDR3 DNA sequence: TGTGCCAGCAGCTTAGGGCTAGGGAACACTGAAGCTTTCTTT. Together with reference TRBV7-9 and TRBJ1-1, the CDR3 gives the full variable domain: DTGVSQNPRHKITKRGQNVTFRCDPISEHNRLYWYRQTLGQGPEFLTYFQNEAQLEKSRLLSDRFSAERPKGSFSTLEIQRTEQGDSAMYLCASSLGLGNTEAFFGQGTRLTVV.

This clone was observed a handful of times. The CDR3 is CASSQDPNTEAFF. In DNA, the CDR3 is TGTGCCAGCAGCCAGGACCCGAACACTGAAGCTTTCTTT. The V call is TRBV7-6, the J call TRBJ1-1; D remains ambiguous. The CDR3 has 13 residues. Trimming stripped 5 bases from V and 1 base from J, with 8 bases between. Per the germline V gene, CDR1 is SGHVS and CDR2 is FNYEAQ.

The chain has TRBV10-1 and TRBJ2-7; D is perhaps TRBD1 or TRBD2 (5 bases each). V gave up 3 bases and J gave up 2 bases, with 11 bases separating them. The CDR3 contains 14 residues. Germline values: CDR1 WNHNN, CDR2 SYGVQD (reference sequence). CDR3 sequence (DNA): TGCGCCAGCAGTGATGGGGGAGCGGCCTACGAGCAGTACTTC. This encodes CASSDGGAAYEQYF.

The chain couples TRBV5-1 to TRBJ2-1, with TRBD2 as a possible D gene (5 bases). V lost 4 bases, J lost 6 bases, and 11 bases lay in between. The CDR3 length is 13 residues. CDR1 and CDR2 (germline): SGHRS, YFSETQ. CDR3 nucleotide sequence: TGCGCCAGCAGCAATAGAGGGTTCAATGAGCAGTTCTTC. Protein product: CASSNRGFNEQFF.

The rearrangement joins TRBV9 to TRBJ2-7, with D possibly called TRBD1 or TRBD2 (6 bases each). From germline, CDR1 is SGDLS and CDR2 YYNGEE. The V gene lost 4 bases and the J gene lost 5 bases, with 13 bases spanning the gap. CDR3 length: 13 residues. The CDR3 here is CASSSQGGNEQYF. As DNA, the CDR3 is TGTGCCAGCAGCTCACAGGGAGGAAACGAGCAGTACTTC.